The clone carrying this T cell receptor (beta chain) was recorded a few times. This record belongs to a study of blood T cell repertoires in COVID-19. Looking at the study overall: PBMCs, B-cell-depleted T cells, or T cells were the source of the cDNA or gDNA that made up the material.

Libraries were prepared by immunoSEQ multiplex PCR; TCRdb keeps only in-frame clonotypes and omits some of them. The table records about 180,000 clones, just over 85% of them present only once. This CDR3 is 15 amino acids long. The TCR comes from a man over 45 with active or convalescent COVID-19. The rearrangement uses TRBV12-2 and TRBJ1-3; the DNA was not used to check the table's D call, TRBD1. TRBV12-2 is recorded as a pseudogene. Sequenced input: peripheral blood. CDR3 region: CASRLVSGVGNTIYF. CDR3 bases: TGTGCAAGTCGCTTAGTCTCAGGGGTTGGAAACACCATATATTTT.